Included here is one T cell receptor beta chain sequence, with context. This sample was taken from a study of T cell repertoires in MIS-A myocarditis. Here immunoSEQ multiplex PCR was the method, and the copy in TCRdb shows in-frame clones only, minus some. Of fewer than 15,000 clones listed, around 70% are singletons. Sequencing was done on a sample of left ventricle heart tissue obtained at autopsy. The clonotype was recovered from a man between 18 and 29 years old with fulminant myocarditis from multisystem inflammatory syndrome in adults (MIS-A) after COVID-19.

CDR3 coding DNA: TGTGCCAGCAGCTTCGGGTTGCTGGCGTACGAGCAGTACTTC. Translated, it gives CASSFGLLAYEQYF. The chain has TRBV13 and TRBJ2-7; no clear D. V lost 3 bases, J lost 4 bases, and 13 bases lay in between. The CDR3 contains 14 residues. In germline, CDR1 is PRHDT, CDR2 FYEKMQ (reference sequence).